This TCR beta chain comes out of a study of shared clonotypes between healthy human individuals. Regarding the study as a whole: Researchers sampled blood only, noting tissue repertoires likely differ.

This clone was seen only once. Its antigen is still unknown. This sample also contains other DNA sequences that code for the same CDR3. This CDR3 is 14 amino acids long. The V gene's germline CDR1 is KGHSH and CDR2 LQKENI. V lost 0 bases, J lost 0 bases, and 4 bases lay in between. Measured with immunoSEQ multiplex PCR; TCRdb has only the in-frame clones, and not every one. The profile shows approximately 1.5 million clones, 98% of them singletons. Donors comprised healthy HIV-negative adults lacking recent acute infections or vaccinations. This chain links TRBV18 with TRBJ2-3; D not certain. This clonotype originated in a young man in good health. Sequencing was done on a sample of naive CD4+ T cells sorted from blood. The subset is: CD45RA+ positively selected. In DNA form, the CDR3 reads TGTGCCAGCTCACCACCGAGTAGCACAGATACGCAGTATTTT. This encodes CASSPPSSTDTQYF.